These T cell receptor beta chains were read from a single sample in a study of T cell responses to AZD1222 COVID-19 vaccine. Some clones are missing from TCRdb's copy, which holds only in-frame ones; the method was immunoSEQ multiplex PCR. The sample lists 200,000 to 250,000 clones; 85% to 95% were seen once. The sample here was peripheral blood, taken on day 0 of MenACWY control vaccination. These TCRs come from an adult in good health. CDR3s include the opening cysteine and the closing phenylalanine or tryptophan. The D gene is left open where the match is weak. A row's size may be missing; if present it is once, few, many or a size class.

v_call: TRBV4-2; j_call: TRBJ2-1; d_call: -; clone_size: -; cdr3_aa: CASSQSTSSYNEQFF; cdr3_nt: TGTGCCAGCAGCCAAAGTACTAGCTCCTACAATGAGCAGTTCTTC
v_call: TRBV3-1/TRBV3-2; j_call: TRBJ1-3; d_call: -; clone_size: -; cdr3_aa: CASSLLRGVQRGNTIYF; cdr3_nt: TGTGCCAGCAGCCTGCTCCGTGGGGTGCAAAGGGGAAACACCATATATTTT
v_call: TRBV28; j_call: TRBJ1-5; d_call: -; clone_size: -; cdr3_aa: CASSRQFSNQPQHF; cdr3_nt: TGTGCCAGCAGTCGACAGTTTAGCAATCAGCCCCAGCATTTT
v_call: TRBV5-5; j_call: TRBJ1-4; d_call: -; clone_size: few; cdr3_aa: CASTRGRANEKLFF; cdr3_nt: TGTGCCAGCACTAGGGGGAGGGCCAATGAAAAACTGTTTTTT
v_call: TRBV25-1; j_call: TRBJ2-5; d_call: -; clone_size: -; cdr3_aa: CASSDEVRKTQYF; cdr3_nt: TGTGCCAGCAGTGACGAGGTTCGGAAGACCCAGTACTTC
v_call: TRBV2; j_call: TRBJ2-1; d_call: TRBD2; clone_size: -; cdr3_aa: CASSEWRRGGNNEQFF; cdr3_nt: TGTGCCAGCAGTGAATGGCGGCGGGGGGGGAACAATGAGCAGTTCTTC
v_call: TRBV30; j_call: TRBJ1-4; d_call: -; clone_size: -; cdr3_aa: CAWSARLHEKLFF; cdr3_nt: TGTGCCTGGAGTGCGCGATTACATGAAAAACTGTTTTTT
v_call: TRBV7-9; j_call: TRBJ2-5; d_call: TRBD2; clone_size: few; cdr3_aa: CASSPLAGGTQETQYF; cdr3_nt: TGTGCCAGCAGCCCCCTAGCGGGGGGAACCCAAGAGACCCAGTACTTC
v_call: TRBV6-5; j_call: TRBJ1-2; d_call: -; clone_size: -; cdr3_aa: CASKGGILYSYTF; cdr3_nt: TGTGCCAGCAAGGGGGGGATCCTCTATAGCTACACCTTC
v_call: TRBV3-1/TRBV3-2; j_call: TRBJ1-2; d_call: -; clone_size: -; cdr3_aa: CASSQDGQRIYGYTF; cdr3_nt: TGTGCCAGCAGCCAAGATGGACAGAGGATCTATGGCTACACCTTC
v_call: TRBV6-5; j_call: TRBJ2-3; d_call: -; clone_size: -; cdr3_aa: CASSLGLALNTQYF; cdr3_nt: TGTGCCAGCAGTTTGGGACTGGCGCTAAATACGCAGTATTTT
v_call: TRBV24-1; j_call: TRBJ1-2; d_call: -; clone_size: -; cdr3_aa: CATSDLSGYTF; cdr3_nt: TGTGCCACCAGTGATTTATCGGGCTACACCTTC
v_call: TRBV4-3; j_call: TRBJ1-5; d_call: -; clone_size: -; cdr3_aa: CASSQDSAARYSNQPQHF; cdr3_nt: TGCGCCAGCAGCCAAGATTCGGCAGCACGATATAGCAATCAGCCCCAGCATTTT
v_call: TRBV30; j_call: TRBJ1-3; d_call: TRBD1; clone_size: -; cdr3_aa: CAWSLDRVRSGGDTIYF; cdr3_nt: TGTGCCTGGAGCCTGGACAGGGTGAGGTCGGGAGGGGACACCATATATTTT
v_call: TRBV5-1; j_call: TRBJ1-4; d_call: TRBD1; clone_size: -; cdr3_aa: CASSLQGQGEKLFF; cdr3_nt: TGCGCCAGCAGCTTACAGGGACAGGGTGAAAAACTGTTTTTT
v_call: TRBV4-3; j_call: TRBJ1-6; d_call: -; clone_size: -; cdr3_aa: CASRGQTPNSPLHF; cdr3_nt: TGCGCCAGCCGCGGACAGACACCTAATTCACCCCTCCACTTT
v_call: TRBV7-2; j_call: TRBJ1-1; d_call: -; clone_size: -; cdr3_aa: CAISRGNTEAFF; cdr3_nt: TGTGCCATTTCCAGGGGTAACACTGAAGCTTTCTTT
v_call: TRBV20-1; j_call: TRBJ2-1; d_call: TRBD1; clone_size: -; cdr3_aa: CSASGGQGSFYNEQFF; cdr3_nt: TGCAGTGCTAGTGGGGGACAGGGCTCCTTCTACAATGAGCAGTTCTTC
v_call: TRBV28; j_call: TRBJ1-5; d_call: TRBD1; clone_size: -; cdr3_aa: CASKTGTGVRQPQHF; cdr3_nt: TGTGCCAGCAAAACCGGGACAGGGGTTAGACAGCCCCAGCATTTT
v_call: TRBV7-2; j_call: TRBJ1-1; d_call: -; clone_size: -; cdr3_aa: CASSLRAGKGGTEAFF; cdr3_nt: TGTGCCAGCAGCTTACGGGCAGGGAAAGGGGGGACTGAAGCTTTCTTT
v_call: TRBV10-3; j_call: TRBJ2-3; d_call: TRBD1; clone_size: -; cdr3_aa: CAISQQGKGTDTQYF; cdr3_nt: TGTGCCATCAGCCAACAGGGGAAGGGCACAGATACGCAGTATTTT
v_call: TRBV25-1; j_call: TRBJ2-1; d_call: TRBD2; clone_size: -; cdr3_aa: CASSSPSGGAYNEQFF; cdr3_nt: TGTGCCAGCAGTTCTCCTAGCGGGGGGGCCTACAATGAGCAGTTCTTC
v_call: TRBV29-1; j_call: TRBJ1-1; d_call: -; clone_size: -; cdr3_aa: CSVQGLGGAEAFF; cdr3_nt: TGCAGCGTGCAGGGTTTGGGCGGTGCTGAAGCTTTCTTT
v_call: TRBV19; j_call: TRBJ1-2; d_call: -; clone_size: -; cdr3_aa: CASSIGAGGDYGYTF; cdr3_nt: TGTGCCAGTAGTATAGGGGCCGGCGGGGACTATGGCTACACCTTC
v_call: TRBV29-1; j_call: TRBJ2-1; d_call: TRBD2; clone_size: -; cdr3_aa: CSVSRGGAVNEQFF; cdr3_nt: TGCAGCGTTTCGCGGGGGGGCGCGGTCAATGAGCAGTTCTTC
v_call: TRBV6-5; j_call: TRBJ2-1; d_call: TRBD1; clone_size: -; cdr3_aa: CASSRDRGGNEQFF; cdr3_nt: TGTGCCAGCAGCCGGGACAGGGGCGGTAATGAGCAGTTCTTC
v_call: TRBV7-2; j_call: TRBJ2-7; d_call: -; clone_size: -; cdr3_aa: CASSLDTRGPYEQYF; cdr3_nt: TGTGCCAGCAGCTTAGATACGCGGGGGCCCTACGAGCAGTACTTC